The rows below give T cell receptor beta chains drawn from one sample of a study of OX40 agonist ivuxolimab in advanced cancers. Profiled with immunoSEQ multiplex PCR; TCRdb holds only in-frame clones, not every one. The table records more than 80,000 clones, just under 90% of them present only once. The sequencing used CD4+ or CD8+ T cells sorted from blood, collected in a trial of the OX40 agonist ivuxolimab. The receptors come from an adult with an advanced solid tumor such as melanoma, head and neck, liver or kidney cancer. The CDR3 runs from the conserved cysteine through the conserved F or W. The D gene is left open where the match is weak. Rows give clone size only sometimes, using once, few, many, or a class for an expanded clone.

j_call d_call clone_size v_call cdr3_nt cdr3_aa
TRBJ1-1 - - TRBV7-9 TGTGCCAGCAGCTTAGCGGCAGGCAAGAACACTGAAGCTTTCTTT CASSLAAGKNTEAFF
TRBJ1-1 - - TRBV7-9 TGTGCCAGCAGCTTAGCGGCCGGTAGCGAAGCTTTCTTT CASSLAAGSEAFF
TRBJ2-3 TRBD2 - TRBV2 TGTGCCAGCGCGGGAGGAGGAAAAGCGGATACGCAGTATTTT CASAGGGKADTQYF
TRBJ1-5 - - TRBV21-1 TGTGCCAGCACTAACAGGTATAGCAATCAGCCCCAGCATTTT CASTNRYSNQPQHF
TRBJ2-5 TRBD2 - TRBV9 TGTGCCAGCAGCACAGGTGGTAGCGGGGGGGCCTTGGACCAGTACTTC CASSTGGSGGALDQYF
TRBJ2-3 TRBD2 - TRBV7-9 TGTGCCAGCAGCTTTAGGGGGGTCGAGCGGGAGGGCCGCCGAGATACGCAGTATTTT CASSFRGVEREGRRDTQYF
TRBJ2-1 - - TRBV27 TGTGCCAGCACAGGGGTTGCGGGGGAAAAGCAGTTCTTC CASTGVAGEKQFF
TRBJ2-7 - - TRBV30 TGTGCCTGGCGCACAGGCTACGAGCAGTACTTC CAWRTGYEQYF
TRBJ1-5 - - TRBV10-3 TGTGCCATCAGTGAGTCACCAGACAAGCAGCATTTT CAISESPDKQHF
TRBJ1-6 - few TRBV4-2 TGTGCCAGCAGCCAAGATGCACCCAATTCACCCCTCCACTTT CASSQDAPNSPLHF
TRBJ2-5 TRBD1 - TRBV7-2 TGTGCCAGCAGCAGCGGACAGGGGGCAGGAGAGACCCAGTACTTC CASSSGQGAGETQYF
TRBJ2-3 - - TRBV2 TGTGCCAGCCACTTTGACGGATTCACAGATACGCAGTATTTT CASHFDGFTDTQYF
TRBJ1-4 - few TRBV5-1 TGCGCCAGCAGCTTTCAGGGCGGAGAAAAACTGTTTTTT CASSFQGGEKLFF
TRBJ2-1 TRBD2 - TRBV4-2 TGTGCCAGCAGCCAAGATTTGGGGACTAGCGGGGTCAATGAGCAGTTCTTC CASSQDLGTSGVNEQFF